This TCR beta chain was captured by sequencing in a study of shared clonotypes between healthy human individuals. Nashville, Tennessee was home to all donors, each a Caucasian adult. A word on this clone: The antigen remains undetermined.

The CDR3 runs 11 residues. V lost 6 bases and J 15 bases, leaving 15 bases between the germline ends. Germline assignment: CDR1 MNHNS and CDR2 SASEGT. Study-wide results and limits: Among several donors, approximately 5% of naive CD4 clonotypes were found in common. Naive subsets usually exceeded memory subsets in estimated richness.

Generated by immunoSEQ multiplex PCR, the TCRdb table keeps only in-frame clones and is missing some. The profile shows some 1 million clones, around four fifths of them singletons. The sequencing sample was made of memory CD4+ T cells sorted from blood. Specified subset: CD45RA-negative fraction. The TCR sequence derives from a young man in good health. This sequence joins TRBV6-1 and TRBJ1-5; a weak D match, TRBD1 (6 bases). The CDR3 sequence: CASSGGGSRHF. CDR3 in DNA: TGTGCCAGCAGCGGAGGGGGTTCGAGGCATTTT.